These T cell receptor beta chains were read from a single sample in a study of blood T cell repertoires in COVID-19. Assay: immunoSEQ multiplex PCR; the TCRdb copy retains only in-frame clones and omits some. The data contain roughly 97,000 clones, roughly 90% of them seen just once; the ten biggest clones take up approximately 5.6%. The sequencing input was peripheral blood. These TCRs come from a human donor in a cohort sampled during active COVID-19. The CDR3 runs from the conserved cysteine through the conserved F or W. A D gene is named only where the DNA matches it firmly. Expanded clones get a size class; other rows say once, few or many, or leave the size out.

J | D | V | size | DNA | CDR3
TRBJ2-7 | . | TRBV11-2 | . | TGTGCCAGCAGTTCACAGGGTGCCTACGAGCAGTACTTC | CASSSQGAYEQYF
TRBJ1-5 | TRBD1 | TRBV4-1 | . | TGCGCCAGCAGCCAGGACAGGGGCCAGCCCCAGCATTTT | CASSQDRGQPQHF
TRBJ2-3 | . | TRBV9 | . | TGTGCCAGCAGCGTGCTAGCAGCAGATACGCAGTATTTT | CASSVLAADTQYF
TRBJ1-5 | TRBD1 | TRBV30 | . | TGTGCCTGGGAACCCGGGACAGGGGCCGATCAGCCCCAGCATTTT | CAWEPGTGADQPQHF
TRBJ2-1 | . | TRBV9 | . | TGTGCCAGCAGACCCACCGGGACAAACAATGAGCAGTTCTTC | CASRPTGTNNEQFF
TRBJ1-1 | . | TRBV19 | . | TGTGCCAGTAGTTGGGGCGCGGACACTGAAGCTTTCTTT | CASSWGADTEAFF
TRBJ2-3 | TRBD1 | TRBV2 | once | TGTGCCAGCGGCAGGGGGCGTCAAGATACGCAGTATTTT | CASGRGRQDTQYF
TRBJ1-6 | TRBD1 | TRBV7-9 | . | TGTGCCAGCAGCTTCCCGTCACAGGGGGCCAATAATTCACCCCTCCACTTT | CASSFPSQGANNSPLHF
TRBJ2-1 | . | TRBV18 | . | TGTGCCAGCTCACCACCGGAGACTAGTGCCTATGAGCAGTTCTTC | CASSPPETSAYEQFF
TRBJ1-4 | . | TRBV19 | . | TGTGCCAGTAGTACATTAGGGGGAGTCGAAAAACTGTTTTTT | CASSTLGGVEKLFF
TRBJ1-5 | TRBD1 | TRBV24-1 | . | TGTGCCACCAGGGCGGGACAGGGGGCAGATGAAAGCAATCAGCCCCAGCATTTT | CATRAGQGADESNQPQHF
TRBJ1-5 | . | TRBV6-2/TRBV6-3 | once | TGTGCCAGCAGCCGACAGACAGGCTATAGCAATCAGCCCCAGCATTTT | CASSRQTGYSNQPQHF
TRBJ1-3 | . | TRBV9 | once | TGTGCCAGCAGCGCCGGGACACTCAACTCTGGAAACACCATATATTTT | CASSAGTLNSGNTIYF
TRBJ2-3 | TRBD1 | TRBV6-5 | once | TGTGCCAGCAGTTACTCGTCCGGGACAGGGTCAGATACGCAGTATTTT | CASSYSSGTGSDTQYF
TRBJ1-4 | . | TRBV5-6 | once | TGTGCCAGCAGCTTGTTGGCCAGGGCGGGGGAAAAACTGTTTTTT | CASSLLARAGEKLFF
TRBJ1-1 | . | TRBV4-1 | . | TGCGCCAGCAGCCAAGCCCGTGGGGACACGGAAGCTTTCTTT | CASSQARGDTEAFF
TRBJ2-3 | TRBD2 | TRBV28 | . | TGTGCCAGCAGTTTACCGGGACTAGCGGGAGACGCAGATACGCAGTATTTT | CASSLPGLAGDADTQYF
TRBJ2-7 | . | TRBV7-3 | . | TGTGCCAGCAGCTTAACTCCAGGGGTAGGGGAGCAGTACTTC | CASSLTPGVGEQYF
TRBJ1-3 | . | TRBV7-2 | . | TGTGCCAGCAGCCCTCGCAGGGTTCTCTCTGGAAACACCATATATTTT | CASSPRRVLSGNTIYF
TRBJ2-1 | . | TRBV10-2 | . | TGCGCCAGCAGCCCGACAGAGAACCTCTCCTACAATGAGCAGTTCTTC | CASSPTENLSYNEQFF
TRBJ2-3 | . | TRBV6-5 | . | TGTGCCAGCAGTTACTCTAGCAGGGGGGATCGGGATACGCAGTATTTT | CASSYSSRGDRDTQYF
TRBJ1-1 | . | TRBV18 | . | TGTGCCAGCTCACCCGGACATATCGCTGAAGCTTTTTTT | CASSPGHIAEAFF
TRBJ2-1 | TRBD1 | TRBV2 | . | TGTGCCAGTCCGAGGACAGGGGAACCTCATCGCTCCTACAATGAGCAGTTCTTC | CASPRTGEPHRSYNEQFF
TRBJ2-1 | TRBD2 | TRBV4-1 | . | TGCGCCAGCAGCCAAGCGACTAGCGGGAGTGTCTATGAGCAGTTCTTC | CASSQATSGSVYEQFF
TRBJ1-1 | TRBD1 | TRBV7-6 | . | TGTGCCAGCAGCGAACATCCAGGGGGCCGTAACACTGAAGCTTTCTTT | CASSEHPGGRNTEAFF
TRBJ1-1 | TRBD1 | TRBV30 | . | TGTGCCTGGAGCCCGACAGGGAGTGAAGCTTTCTTT | CAWSPTGSEAFF
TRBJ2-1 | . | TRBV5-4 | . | TGTGCCAGCAGCTTGGCTGGGCTAACGAGCTCCTACAATGAGCAGTTCTTC | CASSLAGLTSSYNEQFF
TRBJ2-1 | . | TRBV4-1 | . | TGCGCCAGCAGCTCCGCCCTCGACAGATTCAATGAGCAGTTCTTC | CASSSALDRFNEQFF
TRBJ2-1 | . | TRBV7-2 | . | TGTGCCAGCTCGGGGTACAGAGGAAATGAGCAGTTCTTC | CASSGYRGNEQFF
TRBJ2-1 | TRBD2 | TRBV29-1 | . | TGCAGCGTTGAAGGACTAGCGGAGACTGAGCAGTTCTTC | CSVEGLAETEQFF
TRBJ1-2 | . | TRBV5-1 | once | TGCGCCAGCAGCAGCGGGAGGTGGACAGACTTACACTATGGCTACACCTTC | CASSSGRWTDLHYGYTF
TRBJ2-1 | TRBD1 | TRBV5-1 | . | TGCGCCAGCAGCTTGGGGACAGGGAGCTACAATGAGCAGTTCTTC | CASSLGTGSYNEQFF
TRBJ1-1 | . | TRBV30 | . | TGTGCCGCGACGCCCGGGGGGAGGATGAACACTGAAGCTTTCTTT | CAATPGGRMNTEAFF
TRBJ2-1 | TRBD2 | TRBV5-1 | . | TGCGCCAGCAGCTTGAGGCTTCTAGCGGGAGGGGCTAGCTCCTACAATGAGCAGTTCTTC | CASSLRLLAGGASSYNEQFF
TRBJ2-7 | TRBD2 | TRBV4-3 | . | TGCGCCAGCAGCCAAGAAACTCTAGCGGACACCTACGAGCAGTACTTC | CASSQETLADTYEQYF
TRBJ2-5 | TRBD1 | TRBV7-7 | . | TGTGCTACGGGACAGGGATTACTGCCAGAGACCCAGTACTTC | CATGQGLLPETQYF
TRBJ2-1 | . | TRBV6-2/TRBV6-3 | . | TGTGCCAGCAGCCTCCTTAGTCCGCAATCCTACAATGAGCAGTTCTTC | CASSLLSPQSYNEQFF
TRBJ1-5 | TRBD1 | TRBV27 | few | TGTGCCAGCAGTACCGGGACAGTGAATCAGCCCCAGCATTTT | CASSTGTVNQPQHF
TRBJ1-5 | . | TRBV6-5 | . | TGTGCCAGCTCACACAATCAGCCCCAGCATTTT | CASSHNQPQHF
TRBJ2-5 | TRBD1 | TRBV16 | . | TGTGCCAGCAGCCAATCAGGACAGGGGCTCGTGGAGACCCAGTACTTC | CASSQSGQGLVETQYF
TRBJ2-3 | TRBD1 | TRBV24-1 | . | TGTGCCACCGGACAGGGGTGGGATACGCAGTATTTT | CATGQGWDTQYF
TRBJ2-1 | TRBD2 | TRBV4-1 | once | TGCGCCAGCAGCCAAGGGACTAGCGGGCACATCAATGAGCAGTTCTTC | CASSQGTSGHINEQFF
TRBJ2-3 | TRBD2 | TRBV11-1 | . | TGTGCCAGCAGCCCACGACTAGCGGCTAGCACAGATACGCAGTATTTT | CASSPRLAASTDTQYF
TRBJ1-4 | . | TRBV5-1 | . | TGCGCCAGCAGCGTAGCGGGGGAAAAACTGTTTTTT | CASSVAGEKLFF
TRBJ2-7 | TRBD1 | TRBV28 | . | TGTGCCAGCAGCGGGACGGGACAGATTTCCTACGAGCAGTACTTC | CASSGTGQISYEQYF
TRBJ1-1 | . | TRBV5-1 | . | TGCGCCAGCAGCCCCGGACTTCACGACCTGAACACTGAAGCTTTCTTT | CASSPGLHDLNTEAFF
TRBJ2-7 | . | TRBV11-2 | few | TGTGCCAGCAGCATAGAGCCGGGTAGAAGCTCCTACGAGCAGTACTTC | CASSIEPGRSSYEQYF
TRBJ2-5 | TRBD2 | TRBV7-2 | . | TGTGCCAGCAGCTTTTCCGCGGGGGGGCCCGGGGAGACCCAGTACTTC | CASSFSAGGPGETQYF
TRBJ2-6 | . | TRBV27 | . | TGTGCCAGCAGTTTTGTCCTCTCTGGGGCCAACGTCCTGACTTTC | CASSFVLSGANVLTF
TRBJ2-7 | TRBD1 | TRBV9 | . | TGTGCCAGCAGCGTTTCCGGGACAGAGGACGAGCAGTACTTC | CASSVSGTEDEQYF
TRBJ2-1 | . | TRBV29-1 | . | TGCAGCGACATCGGGAGCGGCAATGAGCAGTTCTTC | CSDIGSGNEQFF
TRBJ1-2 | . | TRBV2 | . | TGTGCCAGCAGTGAAGCGCTAGGAGGGGCCGGGTCCGCGAGAGGCTACACCTTC | CASSEALGGAGSARGYTF
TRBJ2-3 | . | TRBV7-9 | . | TGTGCCATCCGAGGAGATACGCAGTATTTT | CAIRGDTQYF
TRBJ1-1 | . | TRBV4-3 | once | TGCGCCAGCAGATTTTCGAGGAACACTGAAGCTTTCTTT | CASRFSRNTEAFF
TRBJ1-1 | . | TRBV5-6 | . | TGTGCCAGCAGCTGGGTAAACAGTGATGAAGCTTTCTTT | CASSWVNSDEAFF
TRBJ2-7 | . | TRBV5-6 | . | TGTGCCAGCAGCTTGAGGGGACTTGCCGAGCAGTACTTC | CASSLRGLAEQYF
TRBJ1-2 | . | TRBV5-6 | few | TGTGCCAGCAGCTTCGCGTATGGGCAGGATGGCTACACCTTC | CASSFAYGQDGYTF
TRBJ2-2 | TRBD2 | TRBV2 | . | TGTGCCAGCAGTAGCGGACTAGCGGAAGGCGAGAAGTTGTTTTTT | CASSSGLAEGEKLFF
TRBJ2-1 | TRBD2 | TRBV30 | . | TGTGCCTGGAGTGTTCGGGGGAGGGCCTCCAATGAGCAGTTCTTC | CAWSVRGRASNEQFF